One and the same sample provided the 3 T cell receptor beta chains below, sequenced in a study of blood T cell repertoires in COVID-19. Some clones are missing from TCRdb's copy, which holds only in-frame ones; the method was immunoSEQ multiplex PCR. The top ten clones hold under 3% of a sample with about 300,000 clones, under 90% of them seen once. Sequencing was performed on PBMCs or T cells enriched from blood (not recorded which). These receptors were collected from a woman between 45 and 60 years old who had been exposed to COVID-19.

The chain carries TRBV2 and TRBJ2-7; the D is unclear. The germline CDR1 and CDR2 sequences are SNHLY and FYNNEI. V was shortened by 3 bases and J by 1 base, with 10 bases between the two germline ends. The CDR3 contains 14 residues. This CDR3 reads CASSELVRSYEQYF. In DNA, the CDR3 is TGTGCCAGCAGTGAGTTAGTCAGGTCCTACGAGCAGTACTTC.

The chain recombines TRBV10-3 with TRBJ1-3; 8 bases align to TRBD1. V trimming: 8 bases; J trimming: 0 bases; junction bases outside the gene matches: 9. The germline CDR1 and CDR2 sequences are ENHRY and SYGVKD. The CDR3 contains 16 residues. The CDR3 loop reads CAIRSGQGTSGNTIYF. CDR3 nucleotides: TGTGCCATCCGAAGCGGACAGGGAACCTCTGGAAACACCATATATTTT.

The chain carries TRBV3-1 (or the pseudogene TRBV3-2) and TRBJ1-1, with D perhaps TRBD1 (6 bases). The CDR3 covers 15 residues. From germline, CDR1 is LGHDT and CDR2 YNNKEL (reference sequence). V lost 4 bases and J lost 3, with 15 bases in between. The CDR3 region has the DNA TGTGCCAGCAGCCCCTCCCCCCAGGGGCACACTGAAGCTTTCTTT. Its protein is CASSPSPQGHTEAFF.